Shown below are 20 T cell receptor beta chains from a single sample sequenced in a study of OX40 agonist ivuxolimab in advanced cancers. The library relied on the immunoSEQ multiplex PCR assay. What TCRdb holds here is the immuneACCESS table cut down to in-frame rearrangements. Part of the clones is not present; checked against another copy, under half of the missing clones reflect an unresolved V gene, and the others are unexplained. Recorded for this sample are 75,000 to 100,000 clones; around 90% of them occurred a single time. The ten largest make up about 3% of the sample. Source: CD4+ or CD8+ T cells sorted from blood, taken in a trial of the OX40 agonist ivuxolimab. The receptor set was obtained from an adult with an advanced solid tumor such as melanoma, head and neck, liver or kidney cancer.

The V gene is TRBV5-1, the J gene TRBJ2-3; 8 bases fit TRBD2. The CDR3 has 14 residues. V lost 7 bases, J lost 4 bases, and 8 bases stayed unmatched. Looked up from germline, CDR1 is SGHRS and CDR2 is YFSETQ. The CDR3 loop is CASSEAGAPDTQYF. Written as DNA, the CDR3 is TGCGCCAGCTCCGAAGCGGGGGCCCCAGATACGCAGTATTTT.

This clone turned up a few times. The chain is built from TRBV30 and TRBJ1-1, with no clear D. Germline CDR1 GTSNPN, CDR2 SVGIG (reference sequence). The CDR3 spans 11 residues. Trimming took 2 bases from V and 5 from J, leaving 6 bases between them. This CDR3 is CAWSLGTEAFF. CDR3 sequence (DNA): TGTGCCTGGAGTTTAGGGACTGAAGCTTTCTTT.

V usage is TRBV19 and J usage is TRBJ1-2; weak D call: TRBD1 (6 bases). V was trimmed by 10 bases and J by 4 bases, leaving 10 bases between them. This CDR3 is 11 amino acids long. Germline V gene lookup returns CDR1 LNHDA and CDR2 SQIVND (reference sequence). The CDR3 protein is CATQGLYGYTF. CDR3 DNA: TGTGCCACCCAGGGGCTCTATGGCTACACCTTC. Together with reference TRBV19 and TRBJ1-2, the CDR3 gives the full variable domain: DGGITQSPKYLFRKEGQNVTLSCEQNLNHDAMYWYRQDPGQGLRLIYYSQIVNDFQKGDIAEGYSVSREKKESFPLTVTSAQKNPTAFYLCATQGLYGYTFGSGTRLTVV.

The J gene is TRBJ1-2, the V gene TRBV5-4; D perhaps matches TRBD1 (6 bases). Deletions cut 5 bases from V and 5 bases from J, with 16 bases between. The CDR3 has 14 residues. Germline values: CDR1 SGHNT, CDR2 YYREEE (reference sequence). The CDR3 nucleotides are TGTGCCAGCAGATTCTCGGGGGCTGAATATGGCTACACCTTC. This gives the protein CASRFSGAEYGYTF.

This clone came up a few times. The J gene is TRBJ2-2, the V gene TRBV27; 8 bases agree with TRBD2. Germline values: CDR1 MNHEY, CDR2 SMNVEV (reference sequence). With 5 bases clipped from V and 6 bases from J, the junction kept 2 bases outside the gene matches. There are 13 residues in the CDR3. The CDR3 loop reads CASSPGRAGELFF. In nucleotides, the CDR3 is TGTGCCAGCAGTCCCGGGAGGGCCGGGGAGCTGTTTTTT.

V is TRBV1 and J is TRBJ2-2; the table's D call of TRBD2 was not tested on the DNA. TRBV1 is labeled a pseudogene. The CDR3 runs 18 residues. In nucleotides, the CDR3 is TGCACCAACCCCCTACCCCATCCGGGACTAGCAGATCCCGGGGAGCTGTTTTTT. As protein: CTNPLPHPGLADPGELFF.

The chain carries TRBV5-8 and TRBJ2-1; 9 bases line up with TRBD2. This CDR3 region has 15 residues. Germline-derived CDR1 and CDR2 are SGHTS and YDEGEE. Unmatched junction bases numbered 3, after V lost 1 base and J lost 4 bases. The chain's CDR3 is CASSLSGGTYNEQFF. CDR3 sequence (DNA): TGTGCCAGCAGCTTGAGCGGGGGGACTTACAATGAGCAGTTCTTC.

On this clone itself: Within the sample, other DNA sequences also encode this same CDR3. The V and J genes are TRBV19 and TRBJ2-7; a weak D match, TRBD2 (5 bases). CDR3 size: 13 residues. In germline, CDR1 is LNHDA, CDR2 SQIVND (reference sequence). V gave up 5 bases and J gave up 2 bases, with 10 bases separating them. The CDR3 region is CASSPGLTYEQYF. The CDR3 nucleotides read TGTGCCAGTAGTCCTGGACTTACCTACGAGCAGTACTTC. Looking up the rest from reference TRBV19 and TRBJ2-7 gives the full variable domain: DGGITQSPKYLFRKEGQNVTLSCEQNLNHDAMYWYRQDPGQGLRLIYYSQIVNDFQKGDIAEGYSVSREKKESFPLTVTSAQKNPTAFYLCASSPGLTYEQYFGPGTRLTVT.

This clone was counted a few times. This chain links TRBV5-1 with TRBJ2-7, with 12 bases fitting TRBD1. V was pared by 4 bases and J by 0 bases, with 11 bases of the junction left unmatched. This CDR3 is built from 18 residues. The germline V gene has CDR1 SGHRS and CDR2 YFSETQ. CDR3 protein: CASSDRDRGLFSSYEQYF. The CDR3 coding sequence is TGCGCCAGCAGCGACCGGGACAGGGGGCTCTTCAGCTCCTACGAGCAGTACTTC.

V gene TRBV2 combines with J gene TRBJ1-1; D is possibly TRBD1 (6 bases). V was pared by 3 bases and J by 5 bases, with 13 bases between. This CDR3 is built from 14 residues. Germline assignment: CDR1 SNHLY and CDR2 FYNNEI. The CDR3 DNA reads TGTGCCAGCAGTGAGGGCCTAGGGACAACTGAAGCTTTCTTT. Amino acids: CASSEGLGTTEAFF.

The chain has TRBV27 and TRBJ2-1, with 15 bases fitting TRBD2. The CDR3 length is 21 residues. CDR1 and CDR2 (germline): MNHEY, SMNVEV (reference sequence). With V trimmed by 5 bases and J by 4 bases, 18 bases remained unmatched. In nucleotides, the CDR3 is TGTGCCAGCAGTCCGAGGGACGGCGCGGGACTAGCGGGGGGTGCTTACAATGAGCAGTTCTTC. This sequence encodes CASSPRDGAGLAGGAYNEQFF.

The chain combines TRBV30 with TRBJ1-2, with 9 bases matching TRBD1. The CDR3 has 15 residues. Germline V CDR1 and CDR2: GTSNPN, SVGIG (reference sequence). With V trimmed by 3 bases and J by 7 bases, 12 bases remained unmatched. The CDR3 DNA reads TGTGCCTGGAGCTGGGACAGGGCCGTGTTAGGTGGCTACACCTTC. Protein: CAWSWDRAVLGGYTF.

The rearrangement joins TRBV4-1 to TRBJ2-1; D uncertain. The V and J ends lost 0 bases and 4 bases respectively, with 7 bases between them. CDR1 is MGHRA, CDR2 YSYEKL, per germline. This CDR3 has 14 residues. The CDR3 reads CASSQDLTYNEQFF. In nucleotides, the CDR3 is TGCGCCAGCAGCCAAGATTTGACTTACAATGAGCAGTTCTTC.

The rearrangement joins TRBV27 to TRBJ2-7; 8 nucleotides align to TRBD1. The J segment lost 5 bases and the V segment lost 4 bases, leaving 10 bases of the junction unmatched. CDR3 size: 15 residues. Germline lookup yields CDR1 MNHEY and CDR2 SMNVEV (reference sequence). The CDR3 loop is CASSSLPRTGNEQYF. The CDR3 DNA reads as TGTGCCAGCAGTTCTTTACCCCGGACAGGGAACGAGCAGTACTTC.

This clone was detected only once. The V call is TRBV5-4, the J call TRBJ2-4; maybe TRBD2 (6 bases). CDR1 is SGHNT and CDR2 is YYREEE in the germline V gene (reference sequence). Trimming pared 0 bases from V and 7 bases from J, leaving 14 bases between. This CDR3 has 15 residues. The CDR3, as DNA: TGTGCCAGCAGCTTGGGATCGGGAGCTGGCAACATTCAGTACTTC. The encoded protein is CASSLGSGAGNIQYF. The entire variable domain, with the rest obtained from reference TRBV5-4 and TRBJ2-4, is as follows: ETGVTQSPTHLIKTRGQQVTLRCSSQSGHNTVSWYQQALGQGPQFIFQYYREEENGRGNFPPRFSGLQFPNYSSELNVNALELDDSALYLCASSLGSGAGNIQYFGAGTRLSVL.

This clone has just one count. CDR3 sequence reads: CASSLVAEQFF. CDR3 DNA: TGTGCCAGCAGCTTGGTGGCTGAGCAGTTCTTC. The rearrangement links TRBV5-5 to TRBJ2-1; D ambiguous. This CDR3 comprises 11 residues. Germline CDR1 SGHKS, CDR2 YYEKEE (reference sequence). V gave up 0 bases and J gave up 9 bases, with 4 bases separating them.

The rearrangement links TRBV6-5 to TRBJ1-1; no firm D call. The CDR3 is 11 amino acids. The ends were cut back, 5 bases at V and 7 bases at J, with 8 bases in the middle. Germline assignment: CDR1 MNHEY and CDR2 SVGAGI. The CDR3 region is CASSEWGEAFF. The CDR3 DNA reads TGTGCCAGCAGTGAGTGGGGTGAAGCTTTCTTT.

This chain connects TRBV14 to TRBJ1-4; weak D call: TRBD1 (5 bases). Trimming removed 4 bases from V and 7 bases from J, with 16 bases in between. This CDR3 is 15 amino acids long. Looked up from germline, CDR1 is SGHDN and CDR2 is FVKESK. The CDR3 is CASSLIGAVSEKLFF. Here the CDR3 DNA reads TGTGCCAGCAGCCTCATCGGGGCTGTCAGTGAAAAACTGTTTTTT.

The chain joins TRBV4-1 to TRBJ2-2; TRBD2 is a possible D gene (6 bases). CDR3 size: 16 residues. Trimming removed 4 bases at V and 5 bases at J, with 17 bases between. From germline, CDR1 is MGHRA and CDR2 YSYEKL. The CDR3 is CASSPRPGDRTGELFF. In DNA, the CDR3 is TGCGCCAGCAGCCCCCGCCCGGGAGATCGTACCGGGGAGCTGTTTTTT.

Comment on this clone: This sample includes further DNA sequences coding for the same CDR3. The chain uses TRBV20-1 and TRBJ2-7, with D possibly matching TRBD2 (5 bases). Germline V gives CDR1 DFQATT, CDR2 SNEGSKA (reference sequence). CDR3 length: 11 amino acids. Trimming removed 5 bases from V and 0 bases from J, with 5 bases in between. The CDR3 reads CSARGSYEQYF. As DNA, the CDR3 is TGCAGTGCTCGGGGCTCCTACGAGCAGTACTTC.